This T cell receptor beta chain came from a study of vaccination effects on CD4 cells after COVID-19 (dated by TCRdb to the early 2020s). Turning to the overall study: The ViraFEST assay stimulated PBMC with viral peptide pools and then used TCR sequencing to identify antigen-specific CD4+ T cell clonotypes by expansion. Across the study, the median time from the second dose to post-vaccine sampling was 72 days (range 14 to 241). Some 2.2 million PBMC per well were cultured in IMDM with about 4.6% human AB serum, 9 to 10 IU/ml IL-2 and gentamicin, plus 10 ug/ml peptides. SARS-CoV-2 spike-specific CD4+ TCR repertoires from before and after mRNA vaccination were compared in COVID-19 convalescent patients and in infection-naive vaccine recipients. The full study included over 8 COVID-19 convalescent patients and several SARS-CoV-2-naive healthy vaccine recipients. In the study, cultures from other donors were sequenced using the Oncomine TCR Beta short-read assay on an Illumina iSeq 100. Results and caveats for the whole study, not just this receptor: The study was limited by a small number of convalescent patients, and early post-infection timepoints were lacking. In healthy vaccine recipients, vaccine-induced clones were almost all SARS-CoV-2 mono-reactive, with only 1 of 255 being cross-reactive with common cold coronaviruses. At late post-vaccination timepoints, both infection-induced and vaccine-induced clones showed marked clonal contraction, consistent with waning T cell responses.

Receptor amplification or capture employed the immunoSEQ multiplex PCR assay. DNA from the cultured, isolated CD4+ T cells was subjected to TCR beta CDR3 sequencing. The paper's processing steps were these. Non-productive TCR sequences were discarded, and reads were trimmed to the CDR3 region, with only CDR3s of 7 or more amino acids retained. Antigen-specific clonotypes were identified with the MANAFEST web app by comparing expansion in peptide wells against reference cultures. To be called positive, a clone needed expansion at FDR<0.05 compared with the reference and with all other wells, an odds ratio greater than 5, and a frequency greater than 0.1% in two replicate wells. Cross-reactive clonotypes were defined as significantly expanded in SARS-CoV-2 spike wells and in at least one common cold coronavirus spike condition. Levenshtein distance calculated with the stringdist R package was used to assess CDR3 similarity, and unrooted trees were constructed with ape in R 3.6.1. This immuneACCESS table, as held by TCRdb, lists in-frame sequences with V and J called but not all clones. Of the missing ones, under half trace to an unresolved V gene in checked studies; the others have no known cause. The D gene and trimming were derived from the DNA, and the V and J assignments and clone size from that table. Here the sample has around 62,000 clones; about 67% occur a single time. About 2.2% of the sample goes to the ten largest clones.

Points on this clone: It lacks a known antigen. No quality values exist for individual bases; no much larger clone is one base distant.

V and J are truncated by 0 bases and 8 bases respectively, leaving an intervening sequence of 8 bases. Measured from the cysteine to the phenylalanine, the CDR3 is 12 residues long. The only DNA kept is the CDR3, 36 bases in frame from the first base. Per the germline V gene, SGDLS is the CDR1 and YYNGEE is the CDR2. After less than 13 days of culture, CD4+ T cells were isolated with the EasySep CD4+ T cell isolation kit. Each participant received two doses of an mRNA SARS-CoV-2 vaccine, either BNT162b2 or mRNA-1273. The absence of prior SARS-CoV-2 infection in healthy vaccine recipients was confirmed by negative nucleocapsid antibodies before and after vaccination. Half of the culture medium was replaced with fresh IL-2-containing medium on days 3 and 7. Each peptide stimulation condition was cultured in triplicate wells unless otherwise noted. PBMC were separated from whole blood using Ficoll-Paque Plus gradient centrifugation and were then either cryopreserved at -140C or used fresh. Genomic DNA was extracted from cultured CD4+ T cells with the QIAamp micro DNA kit.

The sequence is built from TRBV9 and TRBJ1-2; the D gene is not confidently resolved. The TCR comes from a human donor who received a COVID-19 vaccine. Specimen: CD4+ T cells from PBMCs cultured without peptide, collected after COVID-19 vaccination. The nucleotide sequence is given as TGTGCCAGCAGCGTAGAAGGGTACGGCTACACCTTC. Its protein product is CASSVEGYGYTF.